This TCR beta chain was observed in a study of T cells expressing NK-cell markers. Study in general: Sorted T-cell subsets CD3+CD56+NKG2C+, CD3+CD56+NKG2C- and CD3+CD56-NKG2C+ were TCR beta-sequenced.

For TCR beta, cDNA was produced by 5'RACE template switching with UMIs. Each CDR3 protein gets one entry in TCRdb, which reprocessed the 5' RACE reads and gives no DNA. The specimen's table records 400,000 to 450,000 distinct CDR3 sequences. In the case of this clonotype: Its matching antigen is unknown.

Overall study results and limits: Expanded NKG2C+ T cell clones were not confirmed as HCMV-specific. These same clonotypes (in four donors) also led the CD3+CD56-NKG2C+ fraction.

Germline CDR1 and CDR2: DFQATT and SNEGSKA (reference sequence). The CDR3 length is 17 residues. The sequence came from a woman aged 18 to 75 in good health. The specimen sequenced was blood T cells: a sorted CD56 or NKG2C T cell subset, CD4+ or CD8+ T cells, or bulk PBMC T cells (not recorded which). The genes are TRBV20-1 and TRBJ2-3; TCRdb names TRBD2, which stays unverified in the absence of DNA. CDR3 sequence reads: CSAPPGLPRSFTDTQYF.